This TCR beta chain was found in a study of T-cell memory formation after mild COVID-19. The authors produced TCR alpha and TCR beta cDNA libraries with sample barcodes and UMIs by 5'RACE using constant-segment primers. Each CDR3 protein is one row after TCRdb ran MiXCR on the 5' RACE reads. This sample yields 130,000 to 150,000 distinct CDR3 sequences, of which less than 20% are seen a single time; about 2.3% belongs to the top ten. J gave up 6 bases and V 6 bases, and 6 bases lay outside the gene matches. Germline V gives CDR1 SGHTA, CDR2 FQGNSA. The CDR3 has 14 amino acids. The clonotype was recovered from an adult woman who had mild COVID-19 (a few samples of this study predate the infection). Cell type and time point are not known. The chain is built from TRBV7-2 and TRBJ2-7; TRBD1 matches at 12 bases. Sample: PBMCs or a T cell subset sorted from them (not recorded which). The CDR3 reads CASRGDRGRSEQYF. The CDR3 region has the DNA TGTGCCAGCAGGGGGGACAGGGGGCGCAGCGAGCAGTACTTC.